What follows are 6 T cell receptor beta chains derived from one specimen sequenced in a study of glioma-infiltrating T cells. Using RNA template, CDR3s of TCR alpha and beta were amplified with iRepertoire arm-PCR. TCRdb called the multiplex PCR reads again in MiXCR, with one record for every CDR3 protein. The sample carries 150,000 to 200,000 distinct CDR3 sequences, more than 35% recorded once. Sequenced: glioma tissue, nonneoplastic brain tissue, or PBMCs (not recorded which). These receptors originate from a human donor with low-grade glioma or glioblastoma, undergoing nonglioma brain surgery, or in good health (not recorded which).

The CDR3 here is CASSFARQAPSYEQYF. In DNA form, the CDR3 reads TGTGCCAGCAGCTTCGCAAGACAGGCTCCCTCCTACGAGCAGTACTTC. The chain couples TRBV7-2 to TRBJ2-7, with a weak D call TRBD1 (6 bases). The CDR3 spans 16 residues. CDR1 and CDR2 (germline): SGHTA, FQGNSA. The germline V and J ends were trimmed by 3 bases and 0 bases, with 15 bases remaining between them. The full variable domain, its missing parts supplied by reference TRBV7-2 and TRBJ2-7, is GAGVSQSPSNKVTEKGKDVELRCDPISGHTALYWYRQSLGQGLEFLIYFQGNSAPDKSGLPSDRFSAERTGGSVSTLTIQRTQQEDSAVYLCASSFARQAPSYEQYFGPGTRLTVT.

This chain joins TRBV12-3 or TRBV12-4 and TRBJ1-2; maybe TRBD1 (5 bases). V shed 2 bases and J shed 6 bases, with 16 bases lying between them. There are 15 residues in the CDR3. The CDR3 loop reads CASSLTSIRGDGYTF. CDR3 sequence (DNA): TGTGCCAGCAGTTTAACCTCCATCCGGGGGGATGGCTACACCTTC.

Of note for this clonotype: Just one base apart from a much larger clone, this may be a read error. The V gene is TRBV2, the J gene TRBJ1-4; D is unclear. In germline, CDR1 is SNHLY, CDR2 FYNNEI. Trimming removed 6 bases at V and 3 bases at J, with 20 bases between. The CDR3 runs 17 residues. The CDR3 loop is CASSGSTRVGANEKLFF. CDR3 coding DNA: TGTGCCAGCAGCGGATCCACCCGGGTGGGAGCTAATGAAAAACTGTTTTTT. The variable domain in full, completed from reference TRBV2 and TRBJ1-4, reads EPEVTQTPSHQVTQMGQEVILRCVPISNHLYFYWYRQILGQKVEFLVSFYNNEISEKSEIFDDQFSVERPDGSNFTLKIRSTKLEDSAMYFCASSGSTRVGANEKLFFGSGTQLSVL.

On this clonotype: Compared with germline, one end of the junction differs, possibly owing to a read error. This chain joins TRBV28 and TRBJ2-3; 7 nucleotides match TRBD2. CDR1 is MDHEN, CDR2 SYDVKM, per germline. This CDR3 spans 13 amino acids. DNA for the CDR3: TGTGCCAGCAGCATAGCGGGCACGGATAAGCAGTATTTT. As protein: CASSIAGTDKQYF.

The chain recombines TRBV3-1 with TRBJ2-6; no firm D call. V was trimmed by 5 bases and J by 0 bases, leaving 11 bases between them. Germline CDR1 LGHDT, CDR2 YNNKEL (reference sequence). This CDR3 contains 16 residues. The CDR3 sequence is CASSKGSFSGANVLTF. In DNA form, the CDR3 reads TGTGCCAGCAGCAAAGGAAGTTTCTCTGGGGCCAACGTCCTGACTTTC.

Remarks on this clonotype: A much larger clone is a single base away; this may be a read error. The V call is TRBV6-1, the J call TRBJ2-1; 8 bases agree with TRBD2. Germline V gene lookup returns CDR1 MNHNS and CDR2 SASEGT. This CDR3 spans 15 amino acids. The junction had 8 bases not matched to a gene; V was cut back by 7 bases and J by 3 bases. In DNA, the CDR3 is TGTGCCAGCACCAGGACTAGCCGGGGCTACAATGAGCAGTTCTTC. Its translation: CASTRTSRGYNEQFF.